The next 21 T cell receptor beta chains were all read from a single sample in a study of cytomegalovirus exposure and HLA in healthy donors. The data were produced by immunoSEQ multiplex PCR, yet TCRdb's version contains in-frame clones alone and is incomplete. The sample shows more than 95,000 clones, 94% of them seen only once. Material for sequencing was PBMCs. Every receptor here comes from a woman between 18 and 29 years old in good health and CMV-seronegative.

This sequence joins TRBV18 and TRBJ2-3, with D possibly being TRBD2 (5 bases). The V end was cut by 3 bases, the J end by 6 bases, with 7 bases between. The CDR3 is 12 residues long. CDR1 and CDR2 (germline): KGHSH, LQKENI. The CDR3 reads CASSPGDDTQYF. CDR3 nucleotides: TGTGCCAGCTCACCCGGGGATGATACGCAGTATTTT.

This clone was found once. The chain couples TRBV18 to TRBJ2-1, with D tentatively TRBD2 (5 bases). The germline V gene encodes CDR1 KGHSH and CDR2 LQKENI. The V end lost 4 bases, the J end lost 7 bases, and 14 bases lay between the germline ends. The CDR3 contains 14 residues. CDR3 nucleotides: TGTGCCAGCTCACTACGGAGGTCTCGGAATGAGCAGTTCTTC. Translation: CASSLRRSRNEQFF.

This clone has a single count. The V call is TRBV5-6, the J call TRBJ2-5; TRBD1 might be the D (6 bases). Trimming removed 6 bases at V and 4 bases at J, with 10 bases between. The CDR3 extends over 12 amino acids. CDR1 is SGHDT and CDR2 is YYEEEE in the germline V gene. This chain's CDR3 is CASNRDPETQYF. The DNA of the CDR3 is TGTGCCAGCAACAGGGACCCAGAGACCCAGTACTTC.

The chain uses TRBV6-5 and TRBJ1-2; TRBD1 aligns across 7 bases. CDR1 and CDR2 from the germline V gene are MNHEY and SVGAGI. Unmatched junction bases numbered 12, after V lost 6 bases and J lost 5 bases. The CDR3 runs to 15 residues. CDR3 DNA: TGTGCCAGCAGCGGACAGGCTGGGTGGAAGTATGGCTACACCTTC. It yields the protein CASSGQAGWKYGYTF.

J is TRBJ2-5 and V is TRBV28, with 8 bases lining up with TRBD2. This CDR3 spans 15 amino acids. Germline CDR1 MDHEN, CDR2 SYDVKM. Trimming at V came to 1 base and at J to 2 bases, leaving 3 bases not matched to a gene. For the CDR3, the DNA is TGTGCCAGCAGTTTATCTAGCGGGCCTCAAGAGACCCAGTACTTC. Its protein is CASSLSSGPQETQYF.

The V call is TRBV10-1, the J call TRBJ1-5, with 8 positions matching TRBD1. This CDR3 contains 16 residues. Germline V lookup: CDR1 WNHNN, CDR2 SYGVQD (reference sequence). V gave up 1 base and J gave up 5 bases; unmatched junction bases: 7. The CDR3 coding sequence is TGCGCCAGCAGTGAGTTGCCAGGGGGCGCGGATCAGCCCCAGCATTTT. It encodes CASSELPGGADQPQHF.

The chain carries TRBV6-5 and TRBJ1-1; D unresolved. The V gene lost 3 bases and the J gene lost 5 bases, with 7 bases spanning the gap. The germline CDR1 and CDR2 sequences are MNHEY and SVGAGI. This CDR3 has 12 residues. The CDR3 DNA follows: TGTGCCAGCAGTTATGCGGGGACTGAAGCTTTCTTT. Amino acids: CASSYAGTEAFF.

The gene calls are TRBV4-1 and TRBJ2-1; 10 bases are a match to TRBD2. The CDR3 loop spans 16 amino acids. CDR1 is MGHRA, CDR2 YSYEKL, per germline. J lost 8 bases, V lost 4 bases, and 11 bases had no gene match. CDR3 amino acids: CASSLADFLAGDEQFF. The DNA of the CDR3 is TGCGCCAGCAGCCTTGCCGACTTCCTAGCGGGGGATGAGCAGTTCTTC.

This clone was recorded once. Written as DNA, the CDR3 is TGTGCCAGCAGCCCCGGGACAGGGTCCTACGAGCAGTACTTC. Translated: CASSPGTGSYEQYF. The chain is built from TRBV7-9 and TRBJ2-7; TRBD1 aligns across 9 bases. V shed 5 bases and J 1 base; nucleotides not matched to a gene: 3. CDR3 length: 14 amino acids. Germline values: CDR1 SEHNR, CDR2 FQNEAQ (reference sequence).

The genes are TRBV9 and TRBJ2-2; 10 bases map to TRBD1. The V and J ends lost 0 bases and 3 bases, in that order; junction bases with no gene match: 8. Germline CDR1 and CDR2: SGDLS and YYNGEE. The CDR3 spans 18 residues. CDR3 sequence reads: CASSVGKGQGFYTGELFF. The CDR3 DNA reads TGTGCCAGCAGCGTAGGAAAGGGACAGGGGTTTTACACCGGGGAGCTGTTTTTT.

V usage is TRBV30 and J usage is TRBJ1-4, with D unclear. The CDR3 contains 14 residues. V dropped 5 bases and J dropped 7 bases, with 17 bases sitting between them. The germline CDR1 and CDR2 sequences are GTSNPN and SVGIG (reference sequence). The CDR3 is CAWGLGTVSEKLFF. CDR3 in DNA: TGTGCCTGGGGTTTAGGTACAGTTAGTGAAAAACTGTTTTTT. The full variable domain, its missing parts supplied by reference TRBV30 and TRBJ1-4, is SQTIHQWPATLVQPVGSPLSLECTVEGTSNPNLYWYRQAAGRGLQLLFYSVGIGQISSEVPQNLSASRPQDRQFILSSKKLLLSDSGFYLCAWGLGTVSEKLFFGSGTQLSVL.

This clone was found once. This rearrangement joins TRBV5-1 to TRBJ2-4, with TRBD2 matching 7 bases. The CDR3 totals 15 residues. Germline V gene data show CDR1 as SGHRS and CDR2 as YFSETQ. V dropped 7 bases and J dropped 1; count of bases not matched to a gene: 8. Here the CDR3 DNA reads TGCGCCAGCGGGTCGGACGGGGGGGCCAAAAACATTCAGTACTTC. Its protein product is CASGSDGGAKNIQYF.

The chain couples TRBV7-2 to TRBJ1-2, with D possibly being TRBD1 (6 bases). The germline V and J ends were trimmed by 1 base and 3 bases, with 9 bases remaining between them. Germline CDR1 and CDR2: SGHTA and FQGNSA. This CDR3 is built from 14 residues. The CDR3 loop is CASSLEQGYYGYTF. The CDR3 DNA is TGTGCCAGCAGCTTAGAACAGGGCTACTATGGCTACACCTTC.

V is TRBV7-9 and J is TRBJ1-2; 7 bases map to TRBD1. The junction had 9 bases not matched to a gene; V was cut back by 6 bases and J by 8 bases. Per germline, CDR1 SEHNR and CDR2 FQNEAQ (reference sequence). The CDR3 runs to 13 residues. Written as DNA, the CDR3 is TGTGCCAGCAGACCAACAGGGGTTGTCGGCTACACCTTC. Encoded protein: CASRPTGVVGYTF. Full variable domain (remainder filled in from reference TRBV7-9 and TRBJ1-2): DTGVSQNPRHKITKRGQNVTFRCDPISEHNRLYWYRQTLGQGPEFLTYFQNEAQLEKSRLLSDRFSAERPKGSFSTLEIQRTEQGDSAMYLCASRPTGVVGYTFGSGTRLTVV.

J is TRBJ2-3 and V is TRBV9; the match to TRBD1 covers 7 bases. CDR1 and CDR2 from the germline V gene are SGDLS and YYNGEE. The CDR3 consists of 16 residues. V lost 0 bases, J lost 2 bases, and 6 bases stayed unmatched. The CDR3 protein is CASSVVGGSDTDTQYF. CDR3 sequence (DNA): TGTGCCAGCAGCGTAGTAGGGGGCTCGGACACAGATACGCAGTATTTT.

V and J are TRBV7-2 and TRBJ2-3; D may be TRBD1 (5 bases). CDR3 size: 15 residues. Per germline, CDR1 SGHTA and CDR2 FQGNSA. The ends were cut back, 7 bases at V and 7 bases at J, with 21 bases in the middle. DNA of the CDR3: TGTGCCAGCATCCCCATGGGGCCGGGCCCCCATACGCAGTATTTT. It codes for CASIPMGPGPHTQYF.

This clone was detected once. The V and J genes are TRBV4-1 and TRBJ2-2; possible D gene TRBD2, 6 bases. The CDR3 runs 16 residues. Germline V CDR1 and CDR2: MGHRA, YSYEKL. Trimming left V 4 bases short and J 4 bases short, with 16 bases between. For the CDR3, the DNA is TGCGCCAGCAGCCCGTCACTGGGGCGGGGCACCGGGGAGCTGTTTTTT. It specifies CASSPSLGRGTGELFF.

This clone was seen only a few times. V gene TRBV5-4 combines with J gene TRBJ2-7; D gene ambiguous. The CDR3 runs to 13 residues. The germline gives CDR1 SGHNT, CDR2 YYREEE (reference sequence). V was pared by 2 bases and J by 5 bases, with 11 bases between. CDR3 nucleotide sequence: TGTGCCAGCAGCTTTCGAGGAGTCCACGAGCAGTACTTC. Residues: CASSFRGVHEQYF.

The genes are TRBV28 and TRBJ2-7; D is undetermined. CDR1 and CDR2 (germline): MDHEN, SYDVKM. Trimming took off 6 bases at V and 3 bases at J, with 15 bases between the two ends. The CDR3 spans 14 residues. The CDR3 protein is CASRNTGNYYEQYF. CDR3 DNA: TGTGCCAGCAGAAATACTGGAAACTACTACGAGCAGTACTTC.

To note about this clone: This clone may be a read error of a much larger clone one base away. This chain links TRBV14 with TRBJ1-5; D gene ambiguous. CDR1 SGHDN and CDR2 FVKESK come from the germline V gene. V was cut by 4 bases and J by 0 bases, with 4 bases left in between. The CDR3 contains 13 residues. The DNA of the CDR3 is TGTGCCAGCAGCCTTTATAGCAATCAGCCCCAGCATTTT. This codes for CASSLYSNQPQHF.

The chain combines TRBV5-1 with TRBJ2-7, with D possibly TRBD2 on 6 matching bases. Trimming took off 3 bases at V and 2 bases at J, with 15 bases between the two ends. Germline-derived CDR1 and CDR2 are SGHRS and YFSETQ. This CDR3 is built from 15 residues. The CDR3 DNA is TGCGCCAGCAGCTCCACTAGCTCCTTCCCCTACGAGCAGTACTTC. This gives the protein CASSSTSSFPYEQYF.